This TCR beta chain was observed in a study of T cell clonality in common variable immunodeficiency (dated by TCRdb to between 2015 and 2016). General study outcomes and caveats: Despite equal DNA input, controls averaged approximately 82,000 unique sequences per sample versus about 31,547 in CVID samples. Healthy controls shared more TCRbeta clones with each other than CVID subjects shared among themselves (p < 0.0001). Differences among patients in the CVID cohort limited the correlations between repertoire features and clinical complications. CVID TCRbeta sequences reportedly showed fewer deletions and N-nucleotide insertions and lacked highly modified clones with 13 or more V deletions. Compared with healthy controls, CVID subjects showed increased TCRbeta clonality (t-test p = 0.018), a feature most characteristic of about a third of subjects. According to the authors, finding the cause of the higher clonality in CVID would require sequencing the repertoires of T cell subpopulations.

CVID samples and control samples contributed equivalent amounts of genomic DNA as sequencing input. For every sample, a 60 bp segment covering the rearranged TCRbeta CDR3 region was amplified and then sequenced. TCRbeta amplification used the immunoSEQ assay, a bias-corrected multiplex PCR with high-throughput sequencing. From the authors' description of their analysis: Every unique nucleotide sequence counted as a clone and was annotated with V, D and J genes, copy number and frequency. Sequences were labeled productive if in frame, and non-productive if out of frame or containing stop codons. As previously described, clonality was computed from Shannon's entropy. Mean CDR3 Kyte-Doolittle hydropathy was derived from the predicted amino acid sequences of productive clones. Scaled V gene usage was hierarchically clustered using Manhattan distance and complete linkage with the R hclust function. Clone sharing by CDR3 amino acid sequence was assessed by resampling 12 repertoires per group over 100 rounds. Repertoires were searched for 60 to 80 published EBV-specific and around 240 published CMV-specific TCRbeta sequences. Analysis left out a couple of CVID samples that produced under 10,000 sequences, so 42 CVID repertoires remained. Sourced from immuneACCESS, this table was stored by TCRdb with only in-frame sequences that have V and J called. A share of the clones is absent; for the studies checked, an unresolved V gene accounts for under half, and the remainder has no known explanation. The DNA gave D and trimming, while V, J and clone size come from that table. The table gives about 35,000 clones for this sample, with none occurring only once. Of the sample, over 9% falls within the top ten clones.

At the junction V is shortened by 3 bases and J by 7 bases; bases outside the gene matches: 8. CDR1 and CDR2 were assigned from the germline V gene as LGHNA and YNFKEQ. The CDR3 holds 16 amino acids from the cysteine to the phenylalanine. Of the CDR3's DNA, 39 bases were read; they are in frame from base 1. There are many counts of this clone. This clone's antigen is unknown. Coverage ceases 3 residues before the CDR3 finishes, and the germline J gene fills in the end. Most CVID patients and most healthy controls were of Caucasian heritage. From each donor, about 5 to 8.5 ml of heparinized peripheral whole blood was collected. Genomic DNA from adults with common variable immune deficiency (CVID) and from healthy adult controls was the source for sequencing TCRbeta CDR3 repertoires. A total of some 22 healthy adult volunteers (about 12 female and about 10 male; age range roughly 23 to 70 years, mean age about 32) were included in the control group. Diluted blood was subjected to density centrifugation over Hypaque 1077 or Ficoll-Paque for isolation of peripheral blood mononuclear cells. Genomic DNA was obtained from unsorted mononuclear cells using either Qiagen column purification or a centrifugation-based method.

The sequence links TRBV4-2 to TRBJ1-6, with 8 junctional bases fitting TRBD1. The clonotype originates from a person aged 18 to 75 in good health. Sequencing was carried out using peripheral blood mononuclear cells. CDR3 bases read: TGTGCCAGCAGCCACGCCCCCACAGGGGGAAATTCACCC. This encodes CASSHAPTGGNSP. The entire CDR3 is CASSHAPTGGNSPLHF.